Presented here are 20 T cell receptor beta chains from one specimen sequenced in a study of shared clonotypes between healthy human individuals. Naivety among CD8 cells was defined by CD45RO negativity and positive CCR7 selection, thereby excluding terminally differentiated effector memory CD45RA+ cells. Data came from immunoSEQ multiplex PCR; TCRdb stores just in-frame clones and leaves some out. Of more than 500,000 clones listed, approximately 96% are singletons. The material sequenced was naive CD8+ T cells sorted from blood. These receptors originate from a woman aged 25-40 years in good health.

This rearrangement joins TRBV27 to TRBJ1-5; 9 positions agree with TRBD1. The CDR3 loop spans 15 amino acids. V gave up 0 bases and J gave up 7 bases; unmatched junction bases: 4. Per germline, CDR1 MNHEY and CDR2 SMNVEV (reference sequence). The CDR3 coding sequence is TGTGCCAGCAGTTTATCCGCACAGGGGGCCCAGCCCCAGCATTTT. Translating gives CASSLSAQGAQPQHF.

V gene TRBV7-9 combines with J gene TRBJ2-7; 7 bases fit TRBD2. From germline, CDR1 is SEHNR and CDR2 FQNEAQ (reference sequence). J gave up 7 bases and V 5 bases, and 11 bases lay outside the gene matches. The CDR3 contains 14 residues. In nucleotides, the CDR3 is TGTGCCAGCAGCCCCACAAGACCCGGGGGGGAGCAGTACTTC. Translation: CASSPTRPGGEQYF.

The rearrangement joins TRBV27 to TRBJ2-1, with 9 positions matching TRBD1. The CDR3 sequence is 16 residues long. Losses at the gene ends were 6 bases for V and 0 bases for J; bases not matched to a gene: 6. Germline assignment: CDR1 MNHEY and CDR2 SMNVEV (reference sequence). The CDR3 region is CASRGGTGSSYNEQFF. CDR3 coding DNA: TGTGCCAGCAGGGGGGGGACAGGGAGCTCCTACAATGAGCAGTTCTTC.

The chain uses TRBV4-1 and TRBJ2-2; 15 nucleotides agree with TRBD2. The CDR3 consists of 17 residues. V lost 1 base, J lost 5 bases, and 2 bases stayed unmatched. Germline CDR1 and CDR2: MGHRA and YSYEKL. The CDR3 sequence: CASSQVGLAGGTGELFF. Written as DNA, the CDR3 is TGCGCCAGCAGCCAAGTGGGACTAGCGGGAGGTACCGGGGAGCTGTTTTTT.

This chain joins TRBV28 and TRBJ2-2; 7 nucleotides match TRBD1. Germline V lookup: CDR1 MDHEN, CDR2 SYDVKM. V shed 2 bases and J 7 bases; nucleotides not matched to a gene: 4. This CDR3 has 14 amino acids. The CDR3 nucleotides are TGTGCCAGCAGTTTAATAGACAGGGACGGGGAGCTGTTTTTT. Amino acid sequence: CASSLIDRDGELFF.

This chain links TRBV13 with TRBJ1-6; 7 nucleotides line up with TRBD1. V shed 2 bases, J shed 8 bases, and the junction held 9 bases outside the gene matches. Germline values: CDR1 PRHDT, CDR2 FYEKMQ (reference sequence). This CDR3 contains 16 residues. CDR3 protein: CASSLWPGQNDSPLHF. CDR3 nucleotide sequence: TGTGCCAGCAGCTTATGGCCGGGACAGAATGATTCACCCCTCCACTTT. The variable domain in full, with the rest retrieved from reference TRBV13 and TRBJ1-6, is AAGVIQSPRHLIKEKRETATLKCYPIPRHDTVYWYQQGPGQDPQFLISFYEKMQSDKGSIPDRFSAQQFSDYHSELNMSSLELGDSALYFCASSLWPGQNDSPLHFGNGTRLTVT.

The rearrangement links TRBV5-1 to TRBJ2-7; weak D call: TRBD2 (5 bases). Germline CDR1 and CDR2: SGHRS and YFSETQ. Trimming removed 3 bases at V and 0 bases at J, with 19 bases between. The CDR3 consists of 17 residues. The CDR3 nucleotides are TGCGCCAGCAGCTCCGCCGGTGCAGCGGATCCCTCCTACGAGCAGTACTTC. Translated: CASSSAGAADPSYEQYF.

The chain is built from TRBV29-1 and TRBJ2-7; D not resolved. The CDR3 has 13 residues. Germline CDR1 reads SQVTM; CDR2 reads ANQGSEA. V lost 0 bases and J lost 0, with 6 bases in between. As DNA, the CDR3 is TGCAGCGTTGAAGATGCAGACTCCTACGAGCAGTACTTC. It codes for CSVEDADSYEQYF.

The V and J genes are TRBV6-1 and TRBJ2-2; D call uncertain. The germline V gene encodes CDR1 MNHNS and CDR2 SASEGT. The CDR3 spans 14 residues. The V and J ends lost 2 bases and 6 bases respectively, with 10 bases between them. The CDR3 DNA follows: TGTGCCAGCAGTGAATTTTCAGGCGCCGGGGAGCTGTTTTTT. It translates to CASSEFSGAGELFF.

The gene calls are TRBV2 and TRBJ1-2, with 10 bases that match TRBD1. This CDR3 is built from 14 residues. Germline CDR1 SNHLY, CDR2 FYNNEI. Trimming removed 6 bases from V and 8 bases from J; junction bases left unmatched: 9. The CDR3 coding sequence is TGTGCCAGCAGCGACGGACAGGGGGGAGAAGGCTACACCTTC. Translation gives CASSDGQGGEGYTF.

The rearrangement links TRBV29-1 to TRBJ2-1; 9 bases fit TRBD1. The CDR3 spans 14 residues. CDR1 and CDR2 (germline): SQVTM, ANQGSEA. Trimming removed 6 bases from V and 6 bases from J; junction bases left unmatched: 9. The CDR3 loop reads CSVSTGGASNEQFF. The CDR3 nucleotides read TGCAGCGTGTCAACAGGGGGCGCGAGCAATGAGCAGTTCTTC.

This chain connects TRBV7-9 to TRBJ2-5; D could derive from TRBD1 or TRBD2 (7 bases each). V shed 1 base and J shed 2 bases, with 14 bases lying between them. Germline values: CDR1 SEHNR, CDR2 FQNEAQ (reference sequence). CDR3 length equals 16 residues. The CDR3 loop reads CASSLGQGGIQETQYF. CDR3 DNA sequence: TGTGCCAGCAGCTTAGGGCAGGGGGGGATTCAAGAGACCCAGTACTTC. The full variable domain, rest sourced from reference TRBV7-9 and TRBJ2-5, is DTGVSQNPRHKITKRGQNVTFRCDPISEHNRLYWYRQTLGQGPEFLTYFQNEAQLEKSRLLSDRFSAERPKGSFSTLEIQRTEQGDSAMYLCASSLGQGGIQETQYFGPGTRLLVL.

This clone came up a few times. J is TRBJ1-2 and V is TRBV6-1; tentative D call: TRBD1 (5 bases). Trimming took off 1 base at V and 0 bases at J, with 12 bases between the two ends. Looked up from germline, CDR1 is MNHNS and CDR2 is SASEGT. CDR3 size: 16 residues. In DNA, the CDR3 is TGTGCCAGCAGTGAAGGTGGGGCAGCCGCTAACTATGGCTACACCTTC. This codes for CASSEGGAAANYGYTF.

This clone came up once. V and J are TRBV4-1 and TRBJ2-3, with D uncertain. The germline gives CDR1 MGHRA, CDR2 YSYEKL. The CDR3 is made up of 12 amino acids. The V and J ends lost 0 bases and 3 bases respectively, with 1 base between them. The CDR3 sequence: CASSQDTDTQYF. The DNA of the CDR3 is TGCGCCAGCAGCCAAGATACAGATACGCAGTATTTT.

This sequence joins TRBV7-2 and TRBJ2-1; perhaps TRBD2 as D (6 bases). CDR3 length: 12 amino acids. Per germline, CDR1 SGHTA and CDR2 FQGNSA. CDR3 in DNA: TGTGTCGAACGAGGGGAGGACAATGAGCAGTTCTTC. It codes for CVERGEDNEQFF.

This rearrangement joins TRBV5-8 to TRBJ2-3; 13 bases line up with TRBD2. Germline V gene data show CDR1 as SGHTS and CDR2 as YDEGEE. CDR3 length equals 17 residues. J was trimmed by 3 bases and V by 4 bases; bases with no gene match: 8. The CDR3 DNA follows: TGTGCCAGCAGCCCGTGGACTAGCGGGAGTAGGACAGATACGCAGTATTTT. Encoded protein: CASSPWTSGSRTDTQYF.

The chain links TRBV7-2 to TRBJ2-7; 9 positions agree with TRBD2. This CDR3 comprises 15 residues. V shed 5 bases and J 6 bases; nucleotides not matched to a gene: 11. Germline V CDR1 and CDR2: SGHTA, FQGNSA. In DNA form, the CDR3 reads TGTGCCAGCAGCACCCTAGCGGGACTAGTGGGCGAGCAGTACTTC. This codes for CASSTLAGLVGEQYF. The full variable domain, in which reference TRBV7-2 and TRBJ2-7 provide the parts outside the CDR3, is GAGVSQSPSNKVTEKGKDVELRCDPISGHTALYWYRQSLGQGLEFLIYFQGNSAPDKSGLPSDRFSAERTGGSVSTLTIQRTQQEDSAVYLCASSTLAGLVGEQYFGPGTRLTVT.

CDR3 bases: TGTGCCAGCAGCTTAGCCTCCGGGGTGACGGACGAAAAACTGTTTTTT. Amino acids: CASSLASGVTDEKLFF. V is TRBV7-8 and J is TRBJ1-4; no clear D. The V end lost 0 bases, the J end lost 8 bases, and 16 bases lay between the germline ends. The CDR3 sequence is 16 residues long. CDR1 is SGHVS and CDR2 is FQNEAQ in the germline V gene. The whole variable domain, filled in from reference TRBV7-8 and TRBJ1-4, reads GAGVSQSPRYKVAKRGQDVALRCDPISGHVSLFWYQQALGQGPEFLTYFQNEAQLDKSGLPSDRFFAERPEGSVSTLKIQRTQQEDSAVYLCASSLASGVTDEKLFFGSGTQLSVL.

CDR3 bases: TGTGCCAGCAGCCAAGGATCGGGACCCCAGCATTTT. This translates into CASSQGSGPQHF. The chain links TRBV4-2 to TRBJ1-5; D gene ambiguous. The V end lost 1 base, the J end lost 10 bases, and 8 bases lay between the germline ends. Germline CDR1 reads LGHNA; CDR2 reads YNFKEQ. The CDR3 contains 12 residues.

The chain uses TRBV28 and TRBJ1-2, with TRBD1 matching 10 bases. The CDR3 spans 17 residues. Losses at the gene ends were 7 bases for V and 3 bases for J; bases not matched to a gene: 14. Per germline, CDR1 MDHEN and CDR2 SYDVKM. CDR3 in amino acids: CASIPLRGGTGDYGYTF. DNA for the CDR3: TGTGCCAGCATTCCACTGAGGGGGGGGACAGGGGACTATGGCTACACCTTC.